This T cell receptor beta chain appears in the sequencing data of a study of blood T cell repertoires in COVID-19. Germline lookup yields CDR1 SGHNT and CDR2 YENEEA. The CDR3 is 12 residues long. V was cut by 5 bases and J by 6 bases, with 11 bases left in between. TCRdb's table, derived via immunoSEQ multiplex PCR, lists solely in-frame clones and lacks some. This table has roughly 300,000 clones, 87% appearing once. The sequence came from a young woman who had recovered from COVID-19. This chain links TRBV11-3 with TRBJ2-7; possible D gene TRBD1, 6 bases. The sequencing input was PBMCs or T cells enriched from blood (not recorded which). The CDR3 DNA is TGTGCCAGCAGCAGAGGGGGTTCCGAGCAGTACTTC. Its protein product is CASSRGGSEQYF. Complete variable domain (other parts from reference TRBV11-3 and TRBJ2-7): EAGVVQSPRYKIIEKKQPVAFWCNPISGHNTLYWYLQNLGQGPELLIRYENEEAVDDSQLPKDRFSAERLKGVDSTLKIQPAELGDSAVYLCASSRGGSEQYFGPGTRLTVT.